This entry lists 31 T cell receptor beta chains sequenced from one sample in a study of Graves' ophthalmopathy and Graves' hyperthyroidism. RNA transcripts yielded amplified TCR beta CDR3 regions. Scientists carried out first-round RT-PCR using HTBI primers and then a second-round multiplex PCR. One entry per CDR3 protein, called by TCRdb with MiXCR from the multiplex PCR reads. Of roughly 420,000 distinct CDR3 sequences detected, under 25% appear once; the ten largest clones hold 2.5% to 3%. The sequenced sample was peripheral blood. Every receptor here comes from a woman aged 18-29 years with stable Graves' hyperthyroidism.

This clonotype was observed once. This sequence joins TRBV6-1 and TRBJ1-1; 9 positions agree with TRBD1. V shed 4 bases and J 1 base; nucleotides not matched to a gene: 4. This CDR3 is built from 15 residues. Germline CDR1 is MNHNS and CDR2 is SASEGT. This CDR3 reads CASSVHRGQNTEAFF. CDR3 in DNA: TGTGCCAGCAGTGTCCACAGGGGGCAGAACACTGAAGCTTTCTTT.

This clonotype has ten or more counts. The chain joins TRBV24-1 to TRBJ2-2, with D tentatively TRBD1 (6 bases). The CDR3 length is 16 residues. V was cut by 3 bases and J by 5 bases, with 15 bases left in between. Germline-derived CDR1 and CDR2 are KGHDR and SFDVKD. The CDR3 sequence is CATSDPTTGVTGELFF. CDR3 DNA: TGTGCCACCAGTGATCCAACGACAGGAGTTACCGGGGAGCTGTTTTTT.

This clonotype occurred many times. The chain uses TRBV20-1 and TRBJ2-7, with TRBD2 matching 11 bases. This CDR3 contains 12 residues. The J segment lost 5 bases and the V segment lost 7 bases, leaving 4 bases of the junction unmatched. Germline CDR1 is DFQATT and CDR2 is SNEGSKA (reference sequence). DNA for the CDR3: TGCAGTGTAGCTAGCGGGAGGAACGAGCAGTACTTC. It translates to CSVASGRNEQYF.

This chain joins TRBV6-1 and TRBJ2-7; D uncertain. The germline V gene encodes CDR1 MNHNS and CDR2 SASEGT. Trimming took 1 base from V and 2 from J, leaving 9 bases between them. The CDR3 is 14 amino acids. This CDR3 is CASSEGQIAYEQYF. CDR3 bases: TGTGCCAGCAGTGAAGGCCAAATCGCCTACGAGCAGTACTTC.

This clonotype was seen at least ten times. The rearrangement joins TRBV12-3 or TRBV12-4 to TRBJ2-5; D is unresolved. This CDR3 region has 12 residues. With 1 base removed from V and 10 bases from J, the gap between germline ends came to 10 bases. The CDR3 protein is CASSLELSDQYF. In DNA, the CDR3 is TGTGCCAGCAGTTTAGAACTAAGCGACCAGTACTTC.

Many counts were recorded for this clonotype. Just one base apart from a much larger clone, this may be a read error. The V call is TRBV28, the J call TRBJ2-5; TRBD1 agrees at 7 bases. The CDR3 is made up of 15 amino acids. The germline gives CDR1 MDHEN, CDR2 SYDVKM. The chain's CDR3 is CANSSRKGAQETQYF. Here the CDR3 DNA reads TGTGCCAACAGTTCGCGGAAGGGGGCCCAAGAGACCCAGTACTTC. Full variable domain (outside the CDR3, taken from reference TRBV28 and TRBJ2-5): DVKVTQSSRYLVKRTGEKVFLECVQDMDHENMFWYRQDPGLGLRLIYFSYDVKMKEKGDIPEGYSVSREKKERFSLILESASTNQTSMYLCANSSRKGAQETQYFGPGTRLLVL.

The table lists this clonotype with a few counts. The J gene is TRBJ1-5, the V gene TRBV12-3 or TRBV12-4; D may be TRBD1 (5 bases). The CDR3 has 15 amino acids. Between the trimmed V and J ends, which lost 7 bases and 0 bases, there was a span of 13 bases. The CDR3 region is CASTQQDYSNQPQHF. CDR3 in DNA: TGTGCCAGCACCCAACAGGATTATAGCAATCAGCCCCAGCATTTT.

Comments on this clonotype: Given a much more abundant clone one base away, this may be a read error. The CDR3 nucleotides are TGTGCCAGCAGTTGGCGGGGGGGTGTGGAGACCCAGTACTTC. Translating it yields CASSWRGGVETQYF. The chain links TRBV5-4 to TRBJ2-5, with 9 nucleotides matching TRBD2. The CDR3 is made up of 14 amino acids. With V trimmed by 5 bases and J by 5 bases, 7 bases remained unmatched. In germline, CDR1 is SGHNT, CDR2 YYREEE (reference sequence). Complete variable domain (other parts from reference TRBV5-4 and TRBJ2-5): ETGVTQSPTHLIKTRGQQVTLRCSSQSGHNTVSWYQQALGQGPQFIFQYYREEENGRGNFPPRFSGLQFPNYSSELNVNALELDDSALYLCASSWRGGVETQYFGPGTRLLVL.

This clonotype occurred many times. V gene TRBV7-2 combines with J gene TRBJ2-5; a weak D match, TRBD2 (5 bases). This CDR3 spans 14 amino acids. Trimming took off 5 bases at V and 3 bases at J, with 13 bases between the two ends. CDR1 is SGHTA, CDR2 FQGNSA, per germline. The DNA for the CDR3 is TGTGCCAGCAGCCGGGAAACCGGCAAAGAGACCCAGTACTTC. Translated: CASSRETGKETQYF.

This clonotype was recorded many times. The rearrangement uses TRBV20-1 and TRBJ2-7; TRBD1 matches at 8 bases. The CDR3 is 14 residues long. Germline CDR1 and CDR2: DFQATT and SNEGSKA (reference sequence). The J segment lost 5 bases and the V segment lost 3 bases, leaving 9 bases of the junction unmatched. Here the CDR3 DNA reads TGCAGTGCTAGGTCTATGGGACAGGCAAACGAGCAGTACTTC. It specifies CSARSMGQANEQYF.

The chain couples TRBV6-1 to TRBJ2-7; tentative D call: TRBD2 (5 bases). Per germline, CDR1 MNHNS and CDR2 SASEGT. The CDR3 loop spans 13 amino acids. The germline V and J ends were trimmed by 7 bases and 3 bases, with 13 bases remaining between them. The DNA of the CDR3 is TGTGCCAGCATGGAACTCCGGGACTACGAGCAGTACTTC. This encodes CASMELRDYEQYF.

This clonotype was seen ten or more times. CDR3 region: CASSLTSGSGQETQYF. The DNA of the CDR3 is TGCGCCAGCAGCTTGACTAGCGGGAGTGGTCAAGAGACCCAGTACTTC. The J gene is TRBJ2-5, the V gene TRBV5-1, with 11 nucleotides matching TRBD2. Per the germline V gene, CDR1 is SGHRS and CDR2 is YFSETQ. The V and J ends lost 1 base and 2 bases, in that order; junction bases with no gene match: 4. The CDR3 consists of 16 residues.

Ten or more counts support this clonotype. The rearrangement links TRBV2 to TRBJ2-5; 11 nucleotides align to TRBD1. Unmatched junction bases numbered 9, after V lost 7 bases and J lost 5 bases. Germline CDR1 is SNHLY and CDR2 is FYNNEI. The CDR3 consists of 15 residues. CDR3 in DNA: TGTGCCAGCACACGGGACAGGGGGGATTCGGAGACCCAGTACTTC. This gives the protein CASTRDRGDSETQYF.

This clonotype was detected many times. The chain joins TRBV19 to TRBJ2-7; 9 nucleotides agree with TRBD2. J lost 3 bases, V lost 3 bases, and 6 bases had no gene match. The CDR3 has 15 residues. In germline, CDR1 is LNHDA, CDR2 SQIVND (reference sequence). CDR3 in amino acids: CASSILAGAGYEQYF. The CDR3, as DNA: TGTGCCAGTAGTATTTTAGCGGGAGCCGGCTACGAGCAGTACTTC.

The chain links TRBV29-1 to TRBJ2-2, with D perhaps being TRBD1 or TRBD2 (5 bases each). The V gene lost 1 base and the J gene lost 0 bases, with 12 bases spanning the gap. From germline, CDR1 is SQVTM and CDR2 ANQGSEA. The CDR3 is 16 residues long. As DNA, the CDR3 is TGCAGCGTTGAAGCTCTCCGGGGCCCGAACACCGGGGAGCTGTTTTTT. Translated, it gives CSVEALRGPNTGELFF.

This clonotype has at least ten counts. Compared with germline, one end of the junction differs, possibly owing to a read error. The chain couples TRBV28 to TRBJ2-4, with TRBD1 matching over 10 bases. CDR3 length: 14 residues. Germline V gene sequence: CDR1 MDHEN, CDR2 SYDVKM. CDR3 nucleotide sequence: TGTGCCAGCAGTCCCAGACAGGGGGCCGACATTAAGTACTTC. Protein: CASSPRQGADIKYF.

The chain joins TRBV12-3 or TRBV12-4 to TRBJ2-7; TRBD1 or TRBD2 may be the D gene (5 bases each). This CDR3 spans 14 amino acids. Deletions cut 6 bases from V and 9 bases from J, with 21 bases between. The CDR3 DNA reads TGTGCCAGCAGACCACGGGACCCGTCTTCCGGGCAGTACTTC. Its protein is CASRPRDPSSGQYF.

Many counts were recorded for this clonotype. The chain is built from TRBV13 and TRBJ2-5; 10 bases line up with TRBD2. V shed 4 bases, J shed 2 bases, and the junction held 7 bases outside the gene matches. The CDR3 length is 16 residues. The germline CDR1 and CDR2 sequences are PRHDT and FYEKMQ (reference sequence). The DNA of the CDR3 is TGTGCCAGCAGCTCGACCGGGACTAGCGAACAAGAGACCCAGTACTTC. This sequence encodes CASSSTGTSEQETQYF. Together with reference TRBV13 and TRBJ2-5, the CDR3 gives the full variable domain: AAGVIQSPRHLIKEKRETATLKCYPIPRHDTVYWYQQGPGQDPQFLISFYEKMQSDKGSIPDRFSAQQFSDYHSELNMSSLELGDSALYFCASSSTGTSEQETQYFGPGTRLLVL.

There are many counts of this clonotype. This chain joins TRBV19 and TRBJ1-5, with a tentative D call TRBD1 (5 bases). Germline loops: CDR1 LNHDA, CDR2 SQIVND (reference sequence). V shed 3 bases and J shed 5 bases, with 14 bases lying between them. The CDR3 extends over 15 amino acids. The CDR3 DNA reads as TGTGCCAGTAGTATGGGACGCGGCGTCGATCAGCCCCAGCATTTT. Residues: CASSMGRGVDQPQHF.

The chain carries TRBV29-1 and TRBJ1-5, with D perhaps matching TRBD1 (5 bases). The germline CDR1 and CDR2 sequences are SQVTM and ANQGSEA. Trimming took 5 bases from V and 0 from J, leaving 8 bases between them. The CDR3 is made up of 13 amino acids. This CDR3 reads CSVTGASNQPQHF. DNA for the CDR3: TGCAGCGTTACCGGGGCTAGCAATCAGCCCCAGCATTTT. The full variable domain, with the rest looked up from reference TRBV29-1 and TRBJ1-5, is SAVISQKPSRDICQRGTSLTIQCQVDSQVTMMFWYRQQPGQSLTLIATANQGSEATYESGFVIDKFPISRPNLTFSTLTVSNMSPEDSSIYLCSVTGASNQPQHFGDGTRLSIL.

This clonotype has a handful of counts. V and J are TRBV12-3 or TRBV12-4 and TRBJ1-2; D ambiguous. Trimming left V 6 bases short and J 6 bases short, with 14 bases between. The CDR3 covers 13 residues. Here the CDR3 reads CASSLLGSNGYTF. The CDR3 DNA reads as TGTGCCAGCAGCCTATTAGGGAGCAATGGCTACACCTTC.

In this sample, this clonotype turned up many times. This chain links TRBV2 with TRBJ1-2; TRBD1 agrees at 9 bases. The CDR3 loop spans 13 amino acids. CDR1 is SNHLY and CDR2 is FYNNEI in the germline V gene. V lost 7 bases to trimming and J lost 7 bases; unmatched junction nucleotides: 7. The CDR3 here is CASMRTGGSGYTF. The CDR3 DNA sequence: TGTGCCAGCATGAGAACAGGGGGCTCTGGCTACACCTTC.

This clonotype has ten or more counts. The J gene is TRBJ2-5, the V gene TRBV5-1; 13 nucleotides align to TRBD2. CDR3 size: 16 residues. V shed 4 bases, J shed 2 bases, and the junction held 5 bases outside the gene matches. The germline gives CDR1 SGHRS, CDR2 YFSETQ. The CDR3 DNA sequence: TGCGCCAGCAGCCAACGACTAGCGGGAGGACAAGAGACCCAGTACTTC. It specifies CASSQRLAGGQETQYF.

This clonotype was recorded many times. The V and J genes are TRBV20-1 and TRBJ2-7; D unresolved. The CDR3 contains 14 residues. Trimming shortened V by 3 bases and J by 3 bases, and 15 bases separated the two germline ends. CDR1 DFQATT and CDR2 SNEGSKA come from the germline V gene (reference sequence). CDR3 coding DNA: TGCAGTGCTAGCGCTTTCCCCTCAGGCTACGAGCAGTACTTC. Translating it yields CSASAFPSGYEQYF.

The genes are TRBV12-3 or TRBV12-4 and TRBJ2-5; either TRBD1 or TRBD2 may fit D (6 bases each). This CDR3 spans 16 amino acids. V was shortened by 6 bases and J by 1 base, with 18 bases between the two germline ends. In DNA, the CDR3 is TGTGCCAGCAGCGAAACCCCGGGGGCTATCCAAGAGACCCAGTACTTC. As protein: CASSETPGAIQETQYF.

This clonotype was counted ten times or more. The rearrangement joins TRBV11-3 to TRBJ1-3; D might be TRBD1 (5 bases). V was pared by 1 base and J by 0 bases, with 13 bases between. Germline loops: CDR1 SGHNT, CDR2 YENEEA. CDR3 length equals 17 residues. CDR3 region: CASSLVEAGTSGNTIYF. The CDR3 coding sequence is TGTGCCAGCAGCTTAGTCGAAGCAGGGACCTCTGGAAACACCATATATTTT.

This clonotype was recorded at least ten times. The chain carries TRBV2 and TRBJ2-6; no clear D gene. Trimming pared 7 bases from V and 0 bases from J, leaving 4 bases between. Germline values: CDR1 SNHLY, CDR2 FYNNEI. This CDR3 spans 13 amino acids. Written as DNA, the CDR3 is TGTGCCAGCACCGACTCTGGGGCCAACGTCCTGACTTTC. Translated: CASTDSGANVLTF.

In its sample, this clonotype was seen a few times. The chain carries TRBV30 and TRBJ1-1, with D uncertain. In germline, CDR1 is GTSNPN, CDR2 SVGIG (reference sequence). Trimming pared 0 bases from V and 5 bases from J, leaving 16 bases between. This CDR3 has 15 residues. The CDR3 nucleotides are TGTGCCTGGAGTGTACTTAGCCGGCCGAGGACTGAAGCTTTCTTT. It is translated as CAWSVLSRPRTEAFF.

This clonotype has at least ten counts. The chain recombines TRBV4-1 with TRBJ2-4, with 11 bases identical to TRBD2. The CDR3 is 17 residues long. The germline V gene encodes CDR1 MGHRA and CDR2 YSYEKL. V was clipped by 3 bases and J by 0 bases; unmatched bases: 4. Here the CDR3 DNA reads TGCGCCAGCAGCCATCTACTAGCGGGAGAAGCCAAAAACATTCAGTACTTC. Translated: CASSHLLAGEAKNIQYF.

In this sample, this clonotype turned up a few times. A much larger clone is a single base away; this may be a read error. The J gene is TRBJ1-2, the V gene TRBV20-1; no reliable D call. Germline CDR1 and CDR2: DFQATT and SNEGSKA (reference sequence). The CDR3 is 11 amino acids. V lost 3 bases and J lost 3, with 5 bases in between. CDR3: CSASQDYGYTF. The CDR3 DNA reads TGCAGTGCTAGCCAGGACTATGGCTACACCTTC.

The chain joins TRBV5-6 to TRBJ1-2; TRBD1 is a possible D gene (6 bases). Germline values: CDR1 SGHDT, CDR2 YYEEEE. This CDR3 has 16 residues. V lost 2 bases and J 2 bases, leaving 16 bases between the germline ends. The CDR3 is CASSFWSETGNYGYTF. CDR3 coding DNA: TGTGCCAGCAGCTTCTGGTCGGAAACAGGGAACTATGGCTACACCTTC. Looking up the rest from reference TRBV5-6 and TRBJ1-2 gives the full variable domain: DAGVTQSPTHLIKTRGQQVTLRCSPKSGHDTVSWYQQALGQGPQFIFQYYEEEERQRGNFPDRFSGHQFPNYSSELNVNALLLGDSALYLCASSFWSETGNYGYTFGSGTRLTVV.